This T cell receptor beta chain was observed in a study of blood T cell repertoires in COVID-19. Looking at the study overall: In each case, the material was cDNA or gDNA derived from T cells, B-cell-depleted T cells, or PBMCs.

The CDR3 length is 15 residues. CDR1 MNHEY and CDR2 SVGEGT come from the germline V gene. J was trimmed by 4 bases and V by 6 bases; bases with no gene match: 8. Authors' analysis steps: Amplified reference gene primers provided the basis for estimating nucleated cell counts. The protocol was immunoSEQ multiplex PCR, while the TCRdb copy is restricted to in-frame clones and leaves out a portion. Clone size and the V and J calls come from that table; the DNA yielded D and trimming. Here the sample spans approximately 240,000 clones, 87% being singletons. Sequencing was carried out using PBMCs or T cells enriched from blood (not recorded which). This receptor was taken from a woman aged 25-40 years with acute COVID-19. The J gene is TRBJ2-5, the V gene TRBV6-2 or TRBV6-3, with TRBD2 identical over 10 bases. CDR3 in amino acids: CASSLTSGKVETQYF. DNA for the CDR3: TGTGCCAGCAGCCTCACTAGCGGGAAGGTAGAGACCCAGTACTTC.